This T cell receptor beta chain was identified during a study of blood T cell repertoires in COVID-19 (dated by TCRdb to 2019 to 2021). The study in broad terms: Samples from collaborators originated in the United States, Italy and Spain and spanned both the acute and convalescent phases of COVID-19. The repertoires were released in a freely available public database intended as a resource for research on the immune response to SARS-CoV-2. The dataset comprised deeply sampled blood TCRbeta repertoires from subjects exposed to, actively infected with, or recovered from COVID-19. Sample metadata almost always included a de-identified subject ID, COVID-19 status, age in years and sex. The prospective study material was composed of cDNA or gDNA derived from T cells, B-cell-depleted T cells, or PBMCs. Where available, HLA class I and class II types were obtained from metadata supplied by the sample provider rather than from assay-based typing. Samples came from the ongoing ImmuneRACE study (first 160 participants) plus 1,254 subjects from 6 global collaborators. What the work shows at the level of the full study, not this receptor alone: The quantity of clinical and demographic metadata differed by source and by participant and was supplied without curation.

Each collaborating institution followed its own protocols to collect whole blood in K2EDTA tubes. For TCRbeta analysis, collaborator samples were shipped as frozen whole blood, as isolated PBMCs, or as DNA extracted from either sample type. TCRbeta CDR3 regions were amplified from genomic DNA by means of the immunoSEQ Assay, a bias-controlled multiplex PCR. Per the source publication's procedure: Within the assay, amplification of reference gene primers was used to estimate how many nucleated cells each sample contained. Sequence reads were collapsed and filtered to measure the absolute abundance of every unique TCRbeta CDR3 rearrangement. Productive Simpson clonality was computed per sample as the square root of Simpson's diversity index over productive rearrangements. Held by TCRdb, this immuneACCESS table contains in-frame sequences only and omits some clones. Under half of the omission traces to an unresolved V gene where checked; the cause of the rest is unknown. The V and J calls and clone size were taken over from that table, and D and trimming were inferred from the DNA. For this sample there are under 200,000 clones; approximately 85% appear just once. Approximately 0.99% of the sample comes from the top ten.

Germline trimming amounts to 3 bases on V and 7 bases on J, with 5 as the count of junction bases outside the gene matches. Via the germline V gene, CDR1 is MRHNA and CDR2 SNTAGT. The CDR3 has 14 amino acids, counting the end cysteine and phenylalanine. Of the read, only the CDR3 DNA is kept; its 42 bases are in frame from base 1. This clone came up a few times. Which antigen it targets is not known. Per-base qualities were not stored, and no clone one base away is much larger. The sequence derives from a man aged 35 to 55 with acute or convalescent COVID-19. This receptor chain uses TRBV6-4 and TRBJ2-7, and TRBD2 aligns with 11 junction nucleotides. The sequenced sample consisted of peripheral blood. The bases read TGTGCCAGCAGTGAGCTAGCGGGGGGCAGGGAGCAGTACTTC. Its amino acids are CASSELAGGREQYF.